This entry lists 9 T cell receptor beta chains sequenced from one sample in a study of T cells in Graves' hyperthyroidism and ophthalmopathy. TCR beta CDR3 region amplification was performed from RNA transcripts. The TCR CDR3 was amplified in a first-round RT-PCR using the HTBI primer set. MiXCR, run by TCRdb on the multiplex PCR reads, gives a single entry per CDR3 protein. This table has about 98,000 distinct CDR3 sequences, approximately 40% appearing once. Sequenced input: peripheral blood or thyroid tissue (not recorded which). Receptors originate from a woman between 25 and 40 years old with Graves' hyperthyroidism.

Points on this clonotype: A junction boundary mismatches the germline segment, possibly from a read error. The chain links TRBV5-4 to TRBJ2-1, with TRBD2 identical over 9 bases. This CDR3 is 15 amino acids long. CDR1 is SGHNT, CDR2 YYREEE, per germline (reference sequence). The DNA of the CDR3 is TGTGCCGGCAGCTTGGGTCTAGCGGGGAACAATGAGCAGTTCTTC. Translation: CAGSLGLAGNNEQFF.

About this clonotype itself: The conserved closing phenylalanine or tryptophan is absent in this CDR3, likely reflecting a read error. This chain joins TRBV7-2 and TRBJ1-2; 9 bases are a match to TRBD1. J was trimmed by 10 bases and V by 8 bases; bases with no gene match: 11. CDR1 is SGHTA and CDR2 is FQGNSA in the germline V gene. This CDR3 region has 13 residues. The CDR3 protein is CASGSRQGGIYTS. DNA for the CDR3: TGTGCCAGCGGCTCTAGACAGGGGGGCATCTACACCTCC.

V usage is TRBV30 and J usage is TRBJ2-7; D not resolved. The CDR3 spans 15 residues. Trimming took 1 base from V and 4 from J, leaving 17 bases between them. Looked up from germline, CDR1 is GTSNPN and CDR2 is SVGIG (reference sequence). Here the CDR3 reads CAWSGARAVLYEQYF. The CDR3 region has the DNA TGTGCCTGGAGTGGGGCTCGCGCGGTGCTTTACGAGCAGTACTTC.

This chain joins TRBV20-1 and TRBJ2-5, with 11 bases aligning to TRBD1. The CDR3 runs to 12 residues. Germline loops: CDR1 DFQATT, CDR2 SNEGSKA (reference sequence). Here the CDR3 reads CRGGTGGETQYF. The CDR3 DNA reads TGCAGGGGGGGGACAGGGGGAGAGACCCAGTACTTC.

CDR3 loop: CASSSLAESRDTQYF. Written as DNA, the CDR3 is TGTGCCAGCAGTTCGCTAGCGGAAAGTAGGGATACGCAGTATTTT. The rearrangement joins TRBV12-3 or TRBV12-4 to TRBJ2-3, with TRBD2 matching 7 bases. Trimming at V came to 4 bases and at J to 6 bases, leaving 10 bases not matched to a gene. This CDR3 is 15 amino acids long.

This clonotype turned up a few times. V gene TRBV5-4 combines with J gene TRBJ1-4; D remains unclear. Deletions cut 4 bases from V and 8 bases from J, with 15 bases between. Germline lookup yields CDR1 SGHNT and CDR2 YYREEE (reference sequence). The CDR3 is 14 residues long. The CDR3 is CASSTRRAAEKLFF. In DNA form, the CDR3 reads TGTGCCAGCAGCACCCGAAGGGCCGCGGAAAAACTGTTTTTT.

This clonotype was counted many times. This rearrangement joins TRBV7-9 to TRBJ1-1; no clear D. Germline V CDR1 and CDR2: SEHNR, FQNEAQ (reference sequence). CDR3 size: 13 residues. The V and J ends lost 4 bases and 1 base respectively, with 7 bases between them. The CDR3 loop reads CASSSDGNTEAFF. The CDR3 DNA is TGTGCCAGCAGCTCGGACGGGAACACTGAAGCTTTCTTT.

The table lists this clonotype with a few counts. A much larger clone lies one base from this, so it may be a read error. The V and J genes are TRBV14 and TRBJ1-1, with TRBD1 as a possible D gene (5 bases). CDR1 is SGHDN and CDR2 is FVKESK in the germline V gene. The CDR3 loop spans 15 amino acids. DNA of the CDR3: TGTGCCAGCAGCCTTCAAAATCAGGGCGGCACTGAAGCTTCCTTT. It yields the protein CASSLQNQGGTEASF.

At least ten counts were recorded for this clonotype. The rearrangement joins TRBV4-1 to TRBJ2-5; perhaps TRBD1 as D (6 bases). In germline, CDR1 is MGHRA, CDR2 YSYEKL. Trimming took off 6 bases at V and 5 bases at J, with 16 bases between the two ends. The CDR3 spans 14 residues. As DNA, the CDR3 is TGCGCCAGCAGACAGGACAGTGGCGGGGAGACCCAGTACTTC. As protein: CASRQDSGGETQYF.